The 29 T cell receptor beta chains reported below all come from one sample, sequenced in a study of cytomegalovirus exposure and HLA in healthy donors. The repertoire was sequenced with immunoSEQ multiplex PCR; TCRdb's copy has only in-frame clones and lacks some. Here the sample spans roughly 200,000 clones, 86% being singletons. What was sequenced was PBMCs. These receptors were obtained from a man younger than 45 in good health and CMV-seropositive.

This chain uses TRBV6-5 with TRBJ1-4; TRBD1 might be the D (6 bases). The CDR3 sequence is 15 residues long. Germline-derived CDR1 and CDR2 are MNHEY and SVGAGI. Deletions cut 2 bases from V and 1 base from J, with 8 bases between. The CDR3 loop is CASSYTTGTNEKLFF. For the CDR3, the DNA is TGTGCCAGCAGTTACACGACAGGAACTAATGAAAAACTGTTTTTT.

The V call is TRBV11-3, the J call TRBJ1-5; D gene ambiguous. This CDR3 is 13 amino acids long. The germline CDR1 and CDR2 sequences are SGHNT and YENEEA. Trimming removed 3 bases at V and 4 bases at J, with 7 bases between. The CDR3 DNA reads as TGTGCCAGCAGCTTGCAGCCTAATCAGCCCCAGCATTTT. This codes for CASSLQPNQPQHF.

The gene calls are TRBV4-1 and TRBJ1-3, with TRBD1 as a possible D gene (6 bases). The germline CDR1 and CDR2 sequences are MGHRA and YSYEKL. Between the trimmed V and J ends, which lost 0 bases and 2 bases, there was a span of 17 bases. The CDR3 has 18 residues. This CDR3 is CASSQDSLQGTTGNTIYF. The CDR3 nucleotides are TGCGCCAGCAGCCAAGACTCACTACAGGGCACAACTGGAAACACCATATATTTT.

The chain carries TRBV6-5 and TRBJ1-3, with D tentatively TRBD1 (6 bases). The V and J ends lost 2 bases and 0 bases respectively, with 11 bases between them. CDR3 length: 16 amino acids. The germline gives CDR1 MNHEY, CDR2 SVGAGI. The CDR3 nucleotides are TGTGCCAGCAGTTACCTGGGGGCGAGCTCTGGAAACACCATATATTTT. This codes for CASSYLGASSGNTIYF.

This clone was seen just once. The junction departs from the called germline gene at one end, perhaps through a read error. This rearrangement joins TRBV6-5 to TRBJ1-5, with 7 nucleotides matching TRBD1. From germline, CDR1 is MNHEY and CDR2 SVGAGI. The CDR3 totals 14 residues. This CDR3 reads CASSRDSSHQPQHF. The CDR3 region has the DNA TGTGCCAGCAGTCGGGACAGTAGCCATCAGCCCCAGCATTTT.

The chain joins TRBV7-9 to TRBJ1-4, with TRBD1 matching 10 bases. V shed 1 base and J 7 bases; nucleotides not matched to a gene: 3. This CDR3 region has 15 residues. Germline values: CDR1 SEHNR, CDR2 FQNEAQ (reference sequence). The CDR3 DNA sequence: TGTGCCAGCAGCTTAGTCGGGACAGGGGTTGAAAAACTGTTTTTT. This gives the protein CASSLVGTGVEKLFF.

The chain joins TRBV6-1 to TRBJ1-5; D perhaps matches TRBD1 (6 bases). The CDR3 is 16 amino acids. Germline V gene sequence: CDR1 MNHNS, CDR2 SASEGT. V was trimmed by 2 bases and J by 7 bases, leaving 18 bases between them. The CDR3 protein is CASSEIIDPTGQPQHF. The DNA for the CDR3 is TGTGCCAGCAGTGAAATTATCGATCCTACAGGGCAGCCCCAGCATTTT.

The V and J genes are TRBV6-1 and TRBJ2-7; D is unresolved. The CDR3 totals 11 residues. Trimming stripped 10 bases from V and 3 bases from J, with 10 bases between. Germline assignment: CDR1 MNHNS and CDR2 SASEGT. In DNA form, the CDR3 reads TGTGCCACCCTTCTTAGCTACGAGCAGTACTTC. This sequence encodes CATLLSYEQYF.

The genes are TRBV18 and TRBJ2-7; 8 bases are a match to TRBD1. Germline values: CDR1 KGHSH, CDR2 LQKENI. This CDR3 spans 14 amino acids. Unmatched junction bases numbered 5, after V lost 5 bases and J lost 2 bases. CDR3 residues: CASSETGVPYEQYF. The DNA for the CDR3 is TGTGCCAGCTCAGAGACAGGGGTTCCCTACGAGCAGTACTTC. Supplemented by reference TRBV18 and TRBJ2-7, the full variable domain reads NAGVMQNPRHLVRRRGQEARLRCSPMKGHSHVYWYRQLPEEGLKFMVYLQKENIIDESGMPKERFSAEFPKEGPSILRIQQVVRGDSAAYFCASSETGVPYEQYFGPGTRLTVT.

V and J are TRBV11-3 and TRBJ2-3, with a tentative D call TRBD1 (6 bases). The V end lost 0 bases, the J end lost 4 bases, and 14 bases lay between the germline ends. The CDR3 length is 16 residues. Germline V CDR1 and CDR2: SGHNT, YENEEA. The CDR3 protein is CASSLESRGVSDTQYF. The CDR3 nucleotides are TGTGCCAGCAGCTTAGAGTCCAGGGGAGTATCAGATACGCAGTATTTT.

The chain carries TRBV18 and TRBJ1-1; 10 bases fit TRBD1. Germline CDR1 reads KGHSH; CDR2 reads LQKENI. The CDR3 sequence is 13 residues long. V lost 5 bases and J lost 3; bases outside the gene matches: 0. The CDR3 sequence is CASSGTGDTEAFF. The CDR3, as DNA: TGTGCCAGCTCAGGGACAGGGGACACTGAAGCTTTCTTT.

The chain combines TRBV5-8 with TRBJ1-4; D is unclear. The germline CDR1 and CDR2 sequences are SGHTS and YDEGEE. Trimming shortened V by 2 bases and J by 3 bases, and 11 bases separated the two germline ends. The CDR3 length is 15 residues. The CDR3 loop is CASSFLGRSNEKLFF. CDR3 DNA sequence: TGTGCCAGCAGCTTTTTGGGGAGGTCTAATGAAAAACTGTTTTTT.

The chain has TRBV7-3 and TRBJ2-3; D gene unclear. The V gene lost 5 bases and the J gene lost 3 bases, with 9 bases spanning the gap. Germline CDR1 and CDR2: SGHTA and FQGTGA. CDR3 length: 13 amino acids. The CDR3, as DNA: TGTGCCAGCAGCCCAGACTCTACAGATACGCAGTATTTT. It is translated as CASSPDSTDTQYF.

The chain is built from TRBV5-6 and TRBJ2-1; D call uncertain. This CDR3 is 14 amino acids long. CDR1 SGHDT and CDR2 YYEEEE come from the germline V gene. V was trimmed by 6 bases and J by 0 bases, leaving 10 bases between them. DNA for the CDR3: TGTGCCAGCACCCCTAGACCCTCCTACAATGAGCAGTTCTTC. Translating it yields CASTPRPSYNEQFF.

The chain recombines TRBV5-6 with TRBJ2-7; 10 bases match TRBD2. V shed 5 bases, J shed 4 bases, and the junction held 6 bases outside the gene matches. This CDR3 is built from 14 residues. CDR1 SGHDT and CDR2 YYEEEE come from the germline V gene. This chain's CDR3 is CASRRLAGSYEQYF. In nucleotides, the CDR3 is TGTGCCAGCAGACGACTAGCGGGTTCATACGAGCAGTACTTC. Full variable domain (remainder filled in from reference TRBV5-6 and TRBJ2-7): DAGVTQSPTHLIKTRGQQVTLRCSPKSGHDTVSWYQQALGQGPQFIFQYYEEEERQRGNFPDRFSGHQFPNYSSELNVNALLLGDSALYLCASRRLAGSYEQYFGPGTRLTVT.

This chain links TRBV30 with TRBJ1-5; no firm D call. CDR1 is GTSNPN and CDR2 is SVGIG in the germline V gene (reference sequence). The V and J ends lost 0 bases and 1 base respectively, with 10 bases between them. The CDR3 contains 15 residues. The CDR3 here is CAWSVTFGSNQPQHF. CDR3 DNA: TGTGCCTGGAGTGTCACATTCGGGAGCAATCAGCCCCAGCATTTT. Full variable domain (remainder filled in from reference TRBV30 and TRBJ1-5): SQTIHQWPATLVQPVGSPLSLECTVEGTSNPNLYWYRQAAGRGLQLLFYSVGIGQISSEVPQNLSASRPQDRQFILSSKKLLLSDSGFYLCAWSVTFGSNQPQHFGDGTRLSIL.

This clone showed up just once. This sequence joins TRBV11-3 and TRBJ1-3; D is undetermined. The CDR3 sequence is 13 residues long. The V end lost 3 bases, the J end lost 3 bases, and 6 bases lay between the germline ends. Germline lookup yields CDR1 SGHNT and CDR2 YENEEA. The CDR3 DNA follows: TGTGCCAGCAGCTTGTCCCTTGGAAACACCATATATTTT. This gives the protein CASSLSLGNTIYF.

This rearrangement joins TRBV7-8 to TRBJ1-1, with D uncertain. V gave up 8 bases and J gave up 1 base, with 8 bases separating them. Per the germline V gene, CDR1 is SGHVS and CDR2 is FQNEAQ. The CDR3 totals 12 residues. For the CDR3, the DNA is TGTGCCAGCTCAACCCCGAACACTGAAGCTTTCTTT. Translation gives CASSTPNTEAFF.

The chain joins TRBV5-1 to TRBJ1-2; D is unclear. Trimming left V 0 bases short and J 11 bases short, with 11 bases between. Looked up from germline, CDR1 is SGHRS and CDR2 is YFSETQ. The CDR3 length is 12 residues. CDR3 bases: TGCGCCAGCAGCTTGGGAGGGTCCCCTTACACCTTC. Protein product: CASSLGGSPYTF.

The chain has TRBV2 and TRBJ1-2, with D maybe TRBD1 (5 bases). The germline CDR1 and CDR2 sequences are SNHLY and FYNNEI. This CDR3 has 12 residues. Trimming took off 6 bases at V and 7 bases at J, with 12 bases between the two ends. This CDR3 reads CASRPTEFGYTF. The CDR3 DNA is TGTGCCAGCAGACCGACAGAGTTTGGCTACACCTTC.

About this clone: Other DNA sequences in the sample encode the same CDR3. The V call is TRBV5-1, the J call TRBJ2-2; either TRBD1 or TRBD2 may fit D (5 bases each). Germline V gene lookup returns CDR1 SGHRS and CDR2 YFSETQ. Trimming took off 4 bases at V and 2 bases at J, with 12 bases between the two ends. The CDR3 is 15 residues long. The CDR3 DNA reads TGCGCCAGCAGCCCAGGGACGGGAAACACCGGGGAGCTGTTTTTT. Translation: CASSPGTGNTGELFF.

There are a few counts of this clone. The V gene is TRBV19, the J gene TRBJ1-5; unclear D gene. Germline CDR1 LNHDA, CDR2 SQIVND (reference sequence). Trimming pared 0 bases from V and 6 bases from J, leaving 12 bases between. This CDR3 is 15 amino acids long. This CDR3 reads CASSIDPGSSQPQHF. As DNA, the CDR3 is TGTGCCAGTAGTATAGATCCGGGTTCGAGTCAGCCCCAGCATTTT.

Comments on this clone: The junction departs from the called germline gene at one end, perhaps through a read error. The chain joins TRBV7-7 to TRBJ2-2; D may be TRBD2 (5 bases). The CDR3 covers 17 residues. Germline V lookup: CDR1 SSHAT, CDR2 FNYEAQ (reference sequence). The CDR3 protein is CASSLSLATRGTGELFF. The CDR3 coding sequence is TGTGCTAGCAGCTTATCGTTGGCGACCCGGGGAACCGGGGAGCTGTTTTTT.

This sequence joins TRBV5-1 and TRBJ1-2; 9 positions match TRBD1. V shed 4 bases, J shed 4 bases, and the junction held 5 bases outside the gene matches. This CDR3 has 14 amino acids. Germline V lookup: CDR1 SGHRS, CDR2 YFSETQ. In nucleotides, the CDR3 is TGCGCCAGCAGCCCGACAGGGGGAGTCTATGGCTACACCTTC. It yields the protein CASSPTGGVYGYTF.

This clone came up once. CDR3: CASSTRDRADEQFF. The CDR3 DNA follows: TGTGCCAGTAGTACACGGGACAGGGCGGATGAGCAGTTCTTC. This chain joins TRBV19 and TRBJ2-1; 9 positions agree with TRBD1. Germline values: CDR1 LNHDA, CDR2 SQIVND (reference sequence). With 4 bases clipped from V and 8 bases from J, the junction kept 6 bases outside the gene matches. The CDR3 is 14 amino acids.

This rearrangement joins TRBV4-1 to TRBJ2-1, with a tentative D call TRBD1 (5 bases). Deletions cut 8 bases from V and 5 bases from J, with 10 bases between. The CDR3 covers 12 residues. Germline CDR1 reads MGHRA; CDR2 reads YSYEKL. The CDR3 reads CASAGNNNEQFF. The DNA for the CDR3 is TGCGCCAGCGCAGGGAATAACAATGAGCAGTTCTTC.

DNA of the CDR3: TGTGCCAGCAGTGAAGCTCGGGGGGTTCGGACTGAAGCTTTCTTT. Amino acid sequence: CASSEARGVRTEAFF. This chain connects TRBV6-1 to TRBJ1-1; a possible D gene is TRBD1 (5 bases). Trimming removed 0 bases at V and 5 bases at J, with 13 bases between. Per germline, CDR1 MNHNS and CDR2 SASEGT. The CDR3 has 15 amino acids.

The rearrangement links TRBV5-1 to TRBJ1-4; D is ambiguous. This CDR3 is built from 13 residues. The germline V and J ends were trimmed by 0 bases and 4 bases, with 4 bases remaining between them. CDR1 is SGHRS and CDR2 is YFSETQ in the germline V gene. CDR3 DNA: TGCGCCAGCAGCTTGGACAGTAATGAAAAACTGTTTTTT. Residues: CASSLDSNEKLFF. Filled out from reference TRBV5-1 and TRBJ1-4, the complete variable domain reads KAGVTQTPRYLIKTRGQQVTLSCSPISGHRSVSWYQQTPGQGLQFLFEYFSETQRNKGNFPGRFSGRQFSNSRSEMNVSTLELGDSALYLCASSLDSNEKLFFGSGTQLSVL.

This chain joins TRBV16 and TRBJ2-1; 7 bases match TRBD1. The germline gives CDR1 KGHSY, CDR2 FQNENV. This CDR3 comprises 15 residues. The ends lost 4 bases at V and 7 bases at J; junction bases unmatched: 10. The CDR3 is CASSPLQGVGNEQFF. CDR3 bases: TGTGCCAGCAGCCCCCTGCAGGGGGTGGGTAATGAGCAGTTCTTC. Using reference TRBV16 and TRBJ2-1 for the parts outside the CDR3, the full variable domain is GEEVAQTPKHLVRGEGQKAKLYCAPIKGHSYVFWYQQVLKNEFKFLISFQNENVFDETGMPKERFSAKCLPNSPCSLEIQATKLEDSAVYFCASSPLQGVGNEQFFGPGTRLTVL.